A single sample is the source of the 31 T cell receptor beta chains below, sequenced in a study of T-cell memory formation after mild COVID-19. TCRdb reanalysed the 5' RACE reads using MiXCR and keeps one entry per CDR3 protein. The sample consists of 300,000 to 350,000 distinct CDR3 sequences, roughly a fifth of them appearing once. The specimen sequenced was PBMCs or a T cell subset sorted from them (not recorded which). These receptors were collected from a man between 18 and 29 years old who had mild COVID-19 (a few samples of this study predate the infection). Cell type and time point are not known.

The chain employs TRBV27 and TRBJ2-7; D might be TRBD1 or TRBD2, each matching 6 bases. Trimming removed 10 bases from V and 4 bases from J, with 14 bases in between. This CDR3 is built from 12 residues. Germline lookup yields CDR1 MNHEY and CDR2 SMNVEV (reference sequence). CDR3 DNA: TGTGCCACCAGGGGAGGAGGGTACGAGCAGTACTTC. Translating it yields CATRGGGYEQYF.

There are a few counts of this clonotype. This chain joins TRBV20-1 and TRBJ2-1, with D unclear. Germline V lookup: CDR1 DFQATT, CDR2 SNEGSKA (reference sequence). The CDR3 contains 10 residues. V was shortened by 8 bases and J by 4 bases, with 6 bases between the two germline ends. CDR3 region: CSTTYNEQFF. The CDR3 DNA follows: TGCAGTACAACTTACAATGAGCAGTTCTTC.

This clonotype has only a few counts. The V and J genes are TRBV6-2 or TRBV6-3 and TRBJ2-1; TRBD2 agrees at 15 bases. The CDR3 runs 14 residues. The trim removed 6 bases at V and 10 bases at J, leaving 4 bases unmatched. Germline values: CDR1 MNHEY, CDR2 SVGEGT. The CDR3 spells CASSGLAGGLEQFF. The CDR3 DNA sequence: TGTGCCAGCAGCGGACTAGCGGGGGGGCTGGAGCAGTTCTTC.

The chain employs TRBV4-1 and TRBJ1-2; D call uncertain. The CDR3 covers 15 residues. The V end was cut by 0 bases, the J end by 2 bases, with 10 bases between. Germline CDR1 reads MGHRA; CDR2 reads YSYEKL. The CDR3 DNA is TGCGCCAGCAGCCAAGACAACAGAGAGAACTATGGCTACACCTTC. It specifies CASSQDNRENYGYTF.

This clonotype was recorded a few times. The chain has TRBV12-3 or TRBV12-4 and TRBJ2-3; no clear D gene. This CDR3 comprises 15 residues. Trimming took 7 bases from V and 6 from J, leaving 20 bases between them. CDR3 nucleotides: TGTGCCAGCACTACTGGACGAGTGTCATTCGATACGCAGTATTTT. It yields the protein CASTTGRVSFDTQYF.

The J gene is TRBJ2-4, the V gene TRBV6-5; no clear D. The germline CDR1 and CDR2 sequences are MNHEY and SVGAGI. The CDR3 has 16 amino acids. Trimming took off 3 bases at V and 0 bases at J, with 12 bases between the two ends. CDR3: CASSYSDKSAKNIQYF. DNA for the CDR3: TGTGCCAGCAGTTATTCAGACAAGTCAGCCAAAAACATTCAGTACTTC.

The rearrangement uses TRBV18 and TRBJ2-2, with D tentatively TRBD2 (6 bases). CDR3 size: 17 residues. V lost 6 bases, J lost 7 bases, and 24 bases lay in between. Germline loops: CDR1 KGHSH, CDR2 LQKENI. The CDR3 DNA is TGTGCCAGCTCCCAAATCTTCGGAGGGCCTTTTTTCGGGGAGCTGTTTTTT. Translated: CASSQIFGGPFFGELFF.

This chain links TRBV24-1 with TRBJ2-1; D unresolved. This CDR3 has 13 residues. Trimming cost V 5 bases and J 7 bases, with 11 bases left between them. Germline CDR1 reads KGHDR; CDR2 reads SFDVKD. CDR3 sequence reads: CATSARLGNEQFF. The CDR3 DNA reads as TGTGCCACCAGTGCCAGGCTCGGGAATGAGCAGTTCTTC.

The chain recombines TRBV6-6 with TRBJ1-2; D is perhaps TRBD1 (5 bases). V gave up 2 bases and J gave up 1 base, with 11 bases separating them. The germline gives CDR1 MNHNY, CDR2 SVGAGI (reference sequence). This CDR3 has 15 amino acids. The CDR3 DNA is TGTGCCAGCAGTTACCCCGAGGACATTAACTATGGCTACACCTTC. This sequence encodes CASSYPEDINYGYTF.

The V call is TRBV5-1, the J call TRBJ2-7; 7 nucleotides align to TRBD2. Germline CDR1 SGHRS, CDR2 YFSETQ. J lost 6 bases, V lost 1 base, and 4 bases had no gene match. This CDR3 spans 13 amino acids. The CDR3 region has the DNA TGCGCCAGCAGCTTGCGGGGGGTCAGCGAGCAGTACTTC. It is translated as CASSLRGVSEQYF.

The V gene is TRBV15, the J gene TRBJ2-1; D might be TRBD2 (5 bases). The V gene lost 6 bases and the J gene lost 6 bases, with 12 bases spanning the gap. The CDR3 length is 13 residues. Germline V gene sequence: CDR1 LNHNV, CDR2 YYDKDF (reference sequence). CDR3 sequence (DNA): TGTGCCACCAGGGGCGGGCAGTTCAATGAGCAGTTCTTC. Its translation: CATRGGQFNEQFF.

The rearrangement joins TRBV12-3 or TRBV12-4 to TRBJ1-6; D unresolved. Trimming took 3 bases from V and 5 from J, leaving 8 bases between them. The CDR3 loop spans 14 amino acids. The CDR3 loop is CASSLITDNSPLHF. CDR3 in DNA: TGTGCCAGCAGTTTGATTACGGATAATTCACCCCTCCACTTT.

This clonotype was seen a few times. The chain has TRBV7-3 and TRBJ2-1; 9 bases fit TRBD2. This CDR3 has 15 amino acids. Germline lookup yields CDR1 SGHTA and CDR2 FQGTGA. Unmatched junction bases numbered 10, after V lost 4 bases and J lost 9 bases. This CDR3 reads CASSSVGGGASEQFF. The CDR3 DNA follows: TGTGCCAGCAGCTCCGTGGGCGGGGGGGCGAGTGAGCAGTTCTTC.

This clonotype came up many times. V is TRBV25-1 and J is TRBJ1-1; no clear D gene. The CDR3 consists of 12 residues. Germline V gene lookup returns CDR1 MGHDK and CDR2 SYGVNS. Between the trimmed V and J ends, which lost 3 bases and 1 base, there was a span of 3 bases. The CDR3 here is CASSEPNTEAFF. DNA of the CDR3: TGTGCCAGCAGTGAGCCGAACACTGAAGCTTTCTTT.

The chain employs TRBV20-1 and TRBJ2-7, with 8 positions matching TRBD1. There are 13 residues in the CDR3. V shed 6 bases, J shed 3 bases, and the junction held 7 bases outside the gene matches. Germline CDR1 is DFQATT and CDR2 is SNEGSKA (reference sequence). CDR3 sequence: CSAPGQGYYEQYF. For the CDR3, the DNA is TGCAGTGCCCCCGGACAGGGCTACTACGAGCAGTACTTC.

The rearrangement links TRBV5-4 to TRBJ2-1, with TRBD1 identical over 8 bases. The CDR3 totals 16 residues. In germline, CDR1 is SGHNT, CDR2 YYREEE (reference sequence). V was clipped by 3 bases and J by 5 bases; unmatched bases: 10. The CDR3 is CASSSYGTGGDNEQFF. The CDR3 DNA sequence: TGTGCCAGCAGCTCGTACGGGACAGGCGGGGACAATGAGCAGTTCTTC.

The gene calls are TRBV15 and TRBJ1-4; TRBD1 matches 8 bases. The trim removed 6 bases at V and 5 bases at J, leaving 8 bases unmatched. The CDR3 spans 15 residues. Germline CDR1 and CDR2: LNHNV and YYDKDF (reference sequence). The CDR3 loop reads CATSPRDRKNEKLFF. The CDR3 bases are TGTGCCACCAGTCCTCGGGACAGGAAGAATGAAAAACTGTTTTTT.

This chain uses TRBV28 with TRBJ1-5, with D possibly TRBD1 on 6 matching bases. Germline V gene sequence: CDR1 MDHEN, CDR2 SYDVKM. The CDR3 sequence is 14 residues long. V gave up 2 bases and J gave up 5 bases, with 10 bases separating them. The DNA for the CDR3 is TGTGCCAGCAGTTTAAGGGACACCCATCAGCCCCAGCATTTT. Protein: CASSLRDTHQPQHF.

This chain uses TRBV6-5 with TRBJ2-2; D possibly matches TRBD1 or TRBD2 (5 bases each). This CDR3 is built from 15 residues. V was cut by 0 bases and J by 7 bases, with 12 bases left in between. Germline lookup yields CDR1 MNHEY and CDR2 SVGAGI. As DNA, the CDR3 is TGTGCCAGCAGTTACTCTACCGGGGCGAGCGGGGAGCTGTTTTTT. Its translation is CASSYSTGASGELFF.

The V and J genes are TRBV5-1 and TRBJ1-1; 10 positions match TRBD1. Trimming removed 3 bases from V and 4 bases from J; junction bases left unmatched: 9. CDR3 length: 16 residues. From germline, CDR1 is SGHRS and CDR2 YFSETQ. The CDR3 DNA sequence: TGCGCCAGCAGCTCAACTGGACAGGGGGGAGCCACTGAAGCTTTCTTT. This gives the protein CASSSTGQGGATEAFF.

In this sample, this clonotype turned up a few times. This rearrangement joins TRBV24-1 to TRBJ2-3, with D perhaps TRBD1 or TRBD2 (5 bases each). The V gene's germline CDR1 is KGHDR and CDR2 SFDVKD. The V end lost 5 bases, the J end lost 6 bases, and 11 bases lay between the germline ends. The CDR3 has 13 residues. The chain's CDR3 is CATSGPGTDTQYF. DNA of the CDR3: TGTGCCACCAGTGGGCCCGGGACCGATACGCAGTATTTT.

The V and J genes are TRBV30 and TRBJ2-3; D possibly corresponds to TRBD1 (5 bases). The germline V gene encodes CDR1 GTSNPN and CDR2 SVGIG (reference sequence). The V and J ends lost 3 bases and 4 bases respectively, with 5 bases between them. The CDR3 is made up of 11 amino acids. The CDR3 reads CAWSRADTQYF. The CDR3 DNA follows: TGTGCCTGGAGCAGGGCAGATACGCAGTATTTT.

This chain joins TRBV7-2 and TRBJ2-1, with D possibly being TRBD2 (7 bases). V shed 6 bases and J shed 0 bases, with 12 bases lying between them. The CDR3 consists of 15 residues. Germline V CDR1 and CDR2: SGHTA, FQGNSA. The CDR3 DNA reads as TGTGCCAGCAGGTGGGCGGGGGCCTCCTACAATGAGCAGTTCTTC. Protein sequence: CASRWAGASYNEQFF. The whole variable domain, filled in from reference TRBV7-2 and TRBJ2-1, reads GAGVSQSPSNKVTEKGKDVELRCDPISGHTALYWYRQSLGQGLEFLIYFQGNSAPDKSGLPSDRFSAERTGGSVSTLTIQRTQQEDSAVYLCASRWAGASYNEQFFGPGTRLTVL.

This clonotype has a handful of counts. V gene TRBV12-3 or TRBV12-4 combines with J gene TRBJ2-6; tentative D call: TRBD1 (6 bases). The CDR3 length is 17 residues. The ends were cut back, 5 bases at V and 0 bases at J, with 14 bases in the middle. The CDR3 reads CASSRRTAISGANVLTF. The CDR3 DNA sequence: TGTGCCAGCAGTCGACGGACAGCGATCTCTGGGGCCAACGTCCTGACTTTC.

V and J are TRBV20-1 and TRBJ1-5; D is perhaps TRBD1 (5 bases). The CDR3 covers 12 residues. V was trimmed by 5 bases and J by 7 bases, leaving 12 bases between them. CDR1 is DFQATT and CDR2 is SNEGSKA in the germline V gene (reference sequence). CDR3 amino acids: CSAVAGRQPQHF. The CDR3 bases are TGCAGTGCTGTGGCAGGGCGGCAGCCCCAGCATTTT.

This clonotype occurred a few times. This chain connects TRBV4-2 to TRBJ2-5, with 7 bases lining up with TRBD2. V was clipped by 4 bases and J by 2 bases; unmatched bases: 4. CDR1 LGHNA and CDR2 YNFKEQ come from the germline V gene. This CDR3 has 14 amino acids. The CDR3 nucleotides read TGTGCCAGCAGCCGGGGACTACCGCAAGAGACCCAGTACTTC. This sequence encodes CASSRGLPQETQYF.

V is TRBV4-3 and J is TRBJ1-2, with D tentatively TRBD1 (5 bases). The CDR3 has 15 amino acids. Looked up from germline, CDR1 is LGHNA and CDR2 is YSLEER. V was cut by 1 base and J by 3 bases, with 12 bases left in between. The CDR3 sequence: CASSQGVQGDYGYTF. CDR3 nucleotide sequence: TGCGCCAGCAGCCAAGGGGTCCAAGGGGACTATGGCTACACCTTC.

The V and J genes are TRBV5-1 and TRBJ1-4, with D hard to call. The V gene lost 4 bases and the J gene lost 7 bases, with 11 bases spanning the gap. This CDR3 comprises 13 residues. Germline-derived CDR1 and CDR2 are SGHRS and YFSETQ. The DNA of the CDR3 is TGCGCCAGCAGCAGGGATAGGACTGAAAAACTGTTTTTT. It yields the protein CASSRDRTEKLFF. The whole variable domain, filled in from reference TRBV5-1 and TRBJ1-4, reads KAGVTQTPRYLIKTRGQQVTLSCSPISGHRSVSWYQQTPGQGLQFLFEYFSETQRNKGNFPGRFSGRQFSNSRSEMNVSTLELGDSALYLCASSRDRTEKLFFGSGTQLSVL.

This chain links TRBV4-2 with TRBJ1-1, with D maybe TRBD1 (5 bases). Trimming cost V 4 bases and J 1 base, with 13 bases left between them. Germline assignment: CDR1 LGHNA and CDR2 YNFKEQ. This CDR3 region has 15 residues. The CDR3 DNA reads TGTGCCAGCAGCCCCGCGGAGGGGAAGAACACTGAAGCTTTCTTT. Translating it yields CASSPAEGKNTEAFF.

The V call is TRBV14, the J call TRBJ1-2, with D unclear. Germline loops: CDR1 SGHDN, CDR2 FVKESK. With 0 bases removed from V and 7 bases from J, the gap between germline ends came to 15 bases. This CDR3 region has 15 residues. The CDR3 here is CASSQDLAGFSGYTF. CDR3 DNA: TGTGCCAGCAGCCAAGATCTTGCGGGGTTCTCTGGCTACACCTTC.

This clonotype was recorded a few times. The chain joins TRBV27 to TRBJ2-3; 9 bases agree with TRBD2. The CDR3 runs to 15 residues. Looked up from germline, CDR1 is MNHEY and CDR2 is SMNVEV (reference sequence). V shed 8 bases and J 5 bases; nucleotides not matched to a gene: 11. This CDR3 reads CASSDWLAGLDTQYF. The CDR3 DNA follows: TGTGCCAGCTCGGACTGGCTAGCGGGGTTAGATACGCAGTATTTT.